This T cell receptor (beta chain) is drawn from a study of T cells after yellow fever vaccination. Trimming took 3 bases from V and 6 from J; bases not matched to a gene: 8. The CDR3 runs to 15 residues. Germline values: CDR1 MDHEN, CDR2 SYDVKM. TCRdb re-called the 5' RACE reads with MiXCR, one entry per CDR3 protein. The repertoire holds approximately 550,000 distinct CDR3 sequences, less than 20% seen once, with roughly 13% in the top ten. The source of this sequence is a man younger than 45 who received the YFV17D yellow fever vaccine. The material sequenced was PBMCs, taken 15 days after the yellow fever booster vaccination. The chain joins TRBV28 to TRBJ2-1; 7 bases line up with TRBD2. The CDR3: CASSFRGSRGNEQFF. CDR3 sequence (DNA): TGTGCCAGCAGTTTCCGCGGGAGTAGGGGCAATGAGCAGTTCTTC.